Each of the 27 T cell receptor beta chains below was sequenced from the same sample in a study of identical twins. TCRdb called the 5' RACE reads again in MiXCR, with one record for every CDR3 protein. The table shows 1,800,000 or so distinct CDR3 sequences, with more than 30% occurring only once. Material for sequencing was cord blood. All receptors come from a newborn girl in good health.

This clonotype has just a few counts. The chain uses TRBV20-1 and TRBJ2-3, with D tentatively TRBD1 (5 bases). Trimming stripped 4 bases from V and 3 bases from J, with 20 bases between. CDR1 DFQATT and CDR2 SNEGSKA come from the germline V gene (reference sequence). This CDR3 contains 16 residues. CDR3 in DNA: TGCAGTGCTACCCCCATCCGGCCGAAGGGGACAGATACGCAGTATTTT. Its protein product is CSATPIRPKGTDTQYF.

J is TRBJ2-4 and V is TRBV5-1, with 9 positions matching TRBD2. This CDR3 comprises 14 residues. J lost 9 bases, V lost 6 bases, and 10 bases had no gene match. Germline V gene lookup returns CDR1 SGHRS and CDR2 YFSETQ. CDR3: CASTLAGKGAIQYF. As DNA, the CDR3 is TGCGCCAGCACCCTAGCGGGGAAAGGGGCCATTCAGTACTTC. The full variable domain, in which reference TRBV5-1 and TRBJ2-4 provide the parts outside the CDR3, is KAGVTQTPRYLIKTRGQQVTLSCSPISGHRSVSWYQQTPGQGLQFLFEYFSETQRNKGNFPGRFSGRQFSNSRSEMNVSTLELGDSALYLCASTLAGKGAIQYFGAGTRLSVL.

This chain joins TRBV4-2 and TRBJ1-4; no clear D gene. CDR1 and CDR2 from the germline V gene are LGHNA and YNFKEQ. The V end was cut by 7 bases, the J end by 4 bases, with 13 bases between. The CDR3 runs 14 residues. The CDR3 coding sequence is TGTGCCAGCACCCGGGGAGGGAATAATGAAAAACTGTTTTTT. Its translation is CASTRGGNNEKLFF.

This clonotype was detected only a few times. The chain recombines TRBV20-1 with TRBJ1-6, with a weak D call TRBD1 (5 bases). The CDR3 extends over 13 amino acids. V shed 5 bases and J shed 7 bases, with 12 bases lying between them. Looked up from germline, CDR1 is DFQATT and CDR2 is SNEGSKA (reference sequence). The CDR3 is CSASWAGNSPLHF. In nucleotides, the CDR3 is TGCAGTGCTTCCTGGGCAGGGAATTCACCCCTCCACTTT.

For this clonotype: A read error is possible here, since a much larger clone lies one base away. The chain is built from TRBV6-5 and TRBJ1-2, with D hard to call. The germline gives CDR1 MNHEY, CDR2 SVGAGI. The CDR3 has 14 amino acids. The DNA of the CDR3 is TGTGCCAGCGGTTATTCGGGAGCTAACTATGGCTACACCTTC. It codes for CASGYSGANYGYTF.

A few counts support this clonotype. This chain connects TRBV11-2 to TRBJ2-7; tentative D call: TRBD2 (5 bases). The germline V and J ends were trimmed by 2 bases and 0 bases, with 11 bases remaining between them. The CDR3 has 15 amino acids. Germline V gives CDR1 SGHAT, CDR2 FQNNGV. The CDR3 is CASSLYQRSSYEQYF. CDR3 nucleotides: TGTGCCAGCAGCTTATACCAGCGGAGCTCCTACGAGCAGTACTTC.

This clonotype occurred a few times. This chain connects TRBV4-2 to TRBJ1-2; no clear D gene. Germline V gene sequence: CDR1 LGHNA, CDR2 YNFKEQ. The CDR3 loop spans 15 amino acids. Trimming cost V 0 bases and J 4 bases, with 12 bases left between them. The CDR3: CASSQEWGVGYGYTF. The CDR3 region has the DNA TGTGCCAGCAGCCAAGAGTGGGGAGTCGGCTATGGCTACACCTTC.

J is TRBJ1-5 and V is TRBV6-6; D is unresolved. Looked up from germline, CDR1 is MNHNY and CDR2 is SVGAGI (reference sequence). The CDR3 runs to 15 residues. V was trimmed by 2 bases and J by 1 base, leaving 9 bases between them. CDR3 nucleotides: TGTGCCAGCAGTTACCTGGGGAAGAGCAATCAGCCCCAGCATTTT. It encodes CASSYLGKSNQPQHF.

The chain links TRBV25-1 to TRBJ1-6, with 9 bases fitting TRBD1. Germline CDR1 reads MGHDK; CDR2 reads SYGVNS. After removal of 6 bases from V and 10 bases from J, the junction contained 13 bases not matched to a gene. CDR3 size: 16 residues. The CDR3 nucleotides are TGTGCCAGCAGACCTCCGGGACAGGGTCCGCGGTCACCCCTCCACTTT. Protein product: CASRPPGQGPRSPLHF.

Concerning this clonotype itself: A read error may account for a junction end that differs from germline. The J gene is TRBJ2-7, the V gene TRBV4-2, with TRBD1 matching 7 bases. The V gene's germline CDR1 is LGHNA and CDR2 YNFKEQ. The CDR3 runs to 15 residues. CDR3 amino acids: CACSQELGQSYEQYF. For the CDR3, the DNA is TGTGCCTGCAGCCAAGAACTGGGACAGAGCTACGAGCAGTACTTC.

The chain joins TRBV11-2 to TRBJ2-7; 10 nucleotides match TRBD2. The CDR3 is made up of 15 amino acids. Unmatched junction bases numbered 2, after V lost 1 base and J lost 2 bases. In germline, CDR1 is SGHAT, CDR2 FQNNGV. CDR3 DNA: TGTGCCAGCAGCTTAGTACTAGCGGGAACCTACGAGCAGTACTTC. This sequence encodes CASSLVLAGTYEQYF.

The chain has TRBV3-1 and TRBJ2-3; TRBD2 matches at 7 bases. V was pared by 3 bases and J by 1 base, with 10 bases of the junction left unmatched. The CDR3 runs 17 residues. Looked up from germline, CDR1 is LGHDT and CDR2 is YNNKEL (reference sequence). CDR3 DNA sequence: TGTGCCAGCAGCCATTCGGCGGGGGTCTTTGGCACAGATACGCAGTATTTT. The encoded protein is CASSHSAGVFGTDTQYF.

In regard to this clonotype: One junction end does not reproduce the germline sequence, and a read error may be involved. CDR3 loop: CATGDSRADTQYF. CDR3 DNA sequence: TGTGCCACCGGTGATTCTCGGGCAGATACGCAGTATTTT. The chain employs TRBV24-1 and TRBJ2-3; D gene ambiguous. The CDR3 consists of 13 residues. CDR1 KGHDR and CDR2 SFDVKD come from the germline V gene.

This clonotype showed up many times. The chain carries TRBV9 and TRBJ2-7, with a possible D match to TRBD2 (5 bases). V shed 3 bases and J shed 4 bases, with 11 bases lying between them. Germline assignment: CDR1 SGDLS and CDR2 YYNGEE. The CDR3 spans 13 residues. The CDR3 DNA sequence: TGTGCCAGCAGCGCCCCCACGGGGTACGAGCAGTACTTC. Translated: CASSAPTGYEQYF.

The chain is built from TRBV7-9 and TRBJ2-7, with D perhaps TRBD1 or TRBD2 (7 bases each). The length of the CDR3 is 17 residues. V lost 3 bases to trimming and J lost 7 bases, with 25 bases between them. The germline gives CDR1 SEHNR, CDR2 FQNEAQ (reference sequence). In nucleotides, the CDR3 is TGTGCCAGCAGCTTCAGGGGGATGGGAGGGCCTTGGAATGAGCAGTACTTC. It encodes CASSFRGMGGPWNEQYF.

This chain connects TRBV7-8 to TRBJ2-5, with D perhaps given as TRBD1 or TRBD2 (6 bases each). V was clipped by 1 base and J by 7 bases, with 22 bases between them. CDR1 SGHVS and CDR2 FQNEAQ come from the germline V gene. CDR3 length: 17 amino acids. CDR3 loop: CASSLVGGTAPSLTQYF. CDR3 sequence (DNA): TGTGCCAGCAGCTTAGTAGGGGGGACCGCCCCAAGTTTGACCCAGTACTTC.

This clonotype has a handful of counts. The chain has TRBV3-1 and TRBJ1-4, with D tentatively TRBD1 (6 bases). Trimming cost V 5 bases and J 10 bases, with 20 bases left between them. Looked up from germline, CDR1 is LGHDT and CDR2 is YNNKEL (reference sequence). The CDR3 has 15 residues. Written as DNA, the CDR3 is TGTGCCAGCAGCTCAGGCAGGGGAGATCGTTCAAAACTGTTTTTT. It is translated as CASSSGRGDRSKLFF.

The chain joins TRBV5-1 to TRBJ1-2; 8 bases are a match to TRBD1. V was clipped by 4 bases and J by 6 bases; unmatched bases: 2. The germline CDR1 and CDR2 sequences are SGHRS and YFSETQ. There are 12 residues in the CDR3. The CDR3 loop reads CASSKGQDGYTF. As DNA, the CDR3 is TGCGCCAGCAGCAAGGGACAGGATGGCTACACCTTC. The full variable domain, with the rest looked up from reference TRBV5-1 and TRBJ1-2, is KAGVTQTPRYLIKTRGQQVTLSCSPISGHRSVSWYQQTPGQGLQFLFEYFSETQRNKGNFPGRFSGRQFSNSRSEMNVSTLELGDSALYLCASSKGQDGYTFGSGTRLTVV.

This clonotype was seen ten or more times. The rearrangement uses TRBV27 and TRBJ1-1; unclear D gene. The CDR3 spans 13 residues. Trimming stripped 3 bases from V and 1 base from J, with 6 bases between. Germline lookup yields CDR1 MNHEY and CDR2 SMNVEV (reference sequence). CDR3 sequence (DNA): TGTGCCAGCAGTTTTAGGGAGAACACTGAAGCTTTCTTT. Protein product: CASSFRENTEAFF.

The gene calls are TRBV3-1 and TRBJ1-1, with D perhaps matching TRBD1 (5 bases). Germline CDR1 and CDR2: LGHDT and YNNKEL (reference sequence). CDR3 length: 14 amino acids. Trimming removed 5 bases at V and 9 bases at J, with 19 bases between. The CDR3 here is CASSARRDVGKAFF. The CDR3 DNA reads TGTGCCAGCAGCGCTCGACGGGACGTGGGGAAAGCTTTCTTT.

This clonotype was detected only a few times. The chain couples TRBV20-1 to TRBJ1-6; D is unresolved. The V and J ends lost 3 bases and 0 bases respectively, with 15 bases between them. Germline V gene data show CDR1 as DFQATT and CDR2 as SNEGSKA (reference sequence). This CDR3 is built from 17 residues. The CDR3 DNA reads TGCAGTGCTAGGGGCGGAGCCGAGGGCTCCTATAATTCACCCCTCCACTTT. It is translated as CSARGGAEGSYNSPLHF.

The chain uses TRBV6-2 or TRBV6-3 and TRBJ1-1; D is undetermined. The CDR3 runs 14 residues. The germline V and J ends were trimmed by 3 bases and 4 bases, with 12 bases remaining between them. Germline CDR1 reads MNHEY; CDR2 reads SVGEGT. This CDR3 reads CASSYWADGTEAFF. The CDR3 region has the DNA TGTGCCAGCAGTTATTGGGCGGACGGCACTGAAGCTTTCTTT.

This clonotype has only a few counts. The rearrangement links TRBV4-1 to TRBJ2-2; a possible D gene is TRBD2 (5 bases). Germline lookup yields CDR1 MGHRA and CDR2 YSYEKL. The CDR3 extends over 18 amino acids. The V gene lost 1 base and the J gene lost 2 bases, with 17 bases spanning the gap. CDR3 sequence reads: CASSQGLAKTLNTGELFF. The CDR3 region has the DNA TGCGCCAGCAGCCAAGGTCTAGCCAAAACCCTAAACACCGGGGAGCTGTTTTTT.

The chain combines TRBV29-1 with TRBJ2-1, with 8 positions matching TRBD2. CDR3 size: 16 residues. Trimming cost V 1 base and J 7 bases; bases outside gene matches: 12. The germline V gene has CDR1 SQVTM and CDR2 ANQGSEA. The CDR3 region is CSVEGPGLGRTNEQFF. The CDR3 DNA reads as TGCAGCGTTGAAGGCCCGGGACTAGGGAGGACAAATGAGCAGTTCTTC.

Only a few counts were recorded for this clonotype. The DNA of the CDR3 is TGTGCCAGCAGCTTACGTTTCGTAGACGAGCAGTACTTC. Its protein product is CASSLRFVDEQYF. The chain has TRBV5-5 and TRBJ2-7; D unresolved. The CDR3 runs 13 residues. V lost 2 bases, J lost 5 bases, and 11 bases lay in between. Germline-derived CDR1 and CDR2 are SGHKS and YYEKEE (reference sequence).

This clonotype has a single count. The chain employs TRBV27 and TRBJ2-1, with TRBD2 identical over 13 bases. V shed 5 bases, J shed 10 bases, and the junction held 11 bases outside the gene matches. CDR3 length: 16 residues. CDR1 is MNHEY, CDR2 SMNVEV, per germline (reference sequence). The CDR3 DNA reads as TGTGCCAGCAGTGACTCGGGACTAGCGGGAAGAGGGGAGCAGTTCTTC. Translated: CASSDSGLAGRGEQFF.

This clonotype occurred a few times. The gene calls are TRBV10-3 and TRBJ2-7, with a weak D call TRBD1 (6 bases). Per the germline V gene, CDR1 is ENHRY and CDR2 is SYGVKD. The ends were cut back, 4 bases at V and 3 bases at J, with 13 bases in the middle. The CDR3 is 14 amino acids. The CDR3 sequence is CAISVTGTNYEQYF. The CDR3 coding sequence is TGTGCCATCAGTGTGACCGGGACAAACTACGAGCAGTACTTC.